This T cell receptor beta chain was captured by sequencing in a study of blood T cell repertoires in COVID-19. Overall study: Samples came from the United States, Italy and Spain, spanning acute and convalescent COVID-19. Sample material is recorded as cDNA or gDNA derived from T cells, B-cell-depleted T cells, or PBMCs.

Original methodology: Using reference gene primer amplification, nucleated cell counts were estimated. Generated by immunoSEQ multiplex PCR, the TCRdb table keeps only in-frame clones and is missing some. That table gives V, J and clone size, and the DNA gave D and trimming. The repertoire includes more than 95,000 clones, 80% to 90% of them detected once, and roughly 7.9% sits in the top ten. Germline CDR1 is ENHRY and CDR2 is SYGVKD. Trimming took 2 bases from V and 8 from J; bases not matched to a gene: 0. There are 12 residues in the CDR3. The specimen was peripheral blood. The gene calls are TRBV10-3 and TRBJ2-1; 7 nucleotides agree with TRBD1. The source is a man aged 65 to 79 who had recovered from COVID-19. CDR3 protein: CAISETGDEQFF. CDR3 sequence (DNA): TGTGCCATCAGTGAGACAGGGGATGAGCAGTTCTTC.